This T cell receptor (beta chain) was retrieved from a study of Ad26.COV2.S vaccination and SARS-CoV-2 variants. CDR3 length equals 16 residues. The germline gives CDR1 LNHDA, CDR2 SQIVND (reference sequence). After removal of 4 bases from V and 7 bases from J, the junction contained 10 bases not matched to a gene. Whole-study findings and limits: TCR breadth and depth analyses may have underestimated total T cell responses. Non-spike TCR breadth showed similarity between vaccine and placebo recipients.

Remarks on this clone: Antigen specificity is unknown.

Measured with immunoSEQ multiplex PCR; TCRdb has only the in-frame clones, and not every one. The sample lists about 350,000 clones, about 85% seen once, with less than 4% in the top ten. Treatment meaning: around 19 received Ad26.COV2.S at low or high dose, single or two shots; several received placebo; per-sample allocation not given. Sampling occurred on day 63 after the first vaccine or placebo injection. The chain has TRBV19 and TRBJ1-5; 10 bases are shared with TRBD1. The specimen comprised peripheral blood, sampled in a trial of Ad26.COV2.S vaccine versus placebo. The sequence derives from a person between 18 and 65 years old who received the Ad26.COV2.S COVID-19 vaccine or a placebo. CDR3 region: CASSRTPPGQGQPQHF. CDR3 sequence (DNA): TGTGCCAGTAGTAGGACTCCCCCGGGACAGGGGCAGCCCCAGCATTTT.